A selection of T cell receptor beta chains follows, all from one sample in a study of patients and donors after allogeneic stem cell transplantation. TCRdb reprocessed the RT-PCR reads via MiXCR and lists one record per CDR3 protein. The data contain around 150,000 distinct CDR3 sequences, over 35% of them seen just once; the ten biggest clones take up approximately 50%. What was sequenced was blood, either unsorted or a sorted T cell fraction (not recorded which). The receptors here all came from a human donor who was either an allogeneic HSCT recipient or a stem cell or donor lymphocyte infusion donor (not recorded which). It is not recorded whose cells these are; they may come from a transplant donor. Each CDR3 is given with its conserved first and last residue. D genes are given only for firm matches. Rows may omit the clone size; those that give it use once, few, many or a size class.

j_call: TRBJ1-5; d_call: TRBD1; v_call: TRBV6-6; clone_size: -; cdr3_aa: CASSYSGQGDQPQHF; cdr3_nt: TGTGCCAGCAGTTACTCTGGACAGGGAGATCAGCCCCAGCATTTT
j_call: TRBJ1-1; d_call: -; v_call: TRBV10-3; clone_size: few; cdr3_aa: CAIRHTNTEAFF; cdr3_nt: TGTGCCATCAGACATACGAACACTGAAGCTTTCTTT
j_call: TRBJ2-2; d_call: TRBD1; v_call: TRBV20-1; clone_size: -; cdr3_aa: CSASGTGLNTGELFF; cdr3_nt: TGCAGTGCTAGCGGGACAGGGTTGAACACCGGGGAGCTGTTTTTT
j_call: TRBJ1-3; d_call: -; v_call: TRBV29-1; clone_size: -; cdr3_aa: CSVEDWPGSGNTIYF; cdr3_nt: TGCAGCGTTGAAGATTGGCCGGGTTCTGGAAACACCATATATTTT
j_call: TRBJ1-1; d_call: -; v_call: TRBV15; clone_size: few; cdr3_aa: CATSFRTNTEAFF; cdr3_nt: TGTGCCACCAGCTTCCGGACGAACACTGAAGCTTTCTTT
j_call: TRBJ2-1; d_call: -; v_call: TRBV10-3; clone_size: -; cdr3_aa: CAISESAGDVHEQFF; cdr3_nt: TGTGCCATCAGTGAGTCGGCAGGGGATGTCCATGAGCAGTTCTTC
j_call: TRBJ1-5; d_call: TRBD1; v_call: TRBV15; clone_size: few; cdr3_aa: CATSVRQGDQPQHF; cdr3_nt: TGTGCCACCAGCGTGAGACAGGGGGATCAGCCCCAGCATTTT
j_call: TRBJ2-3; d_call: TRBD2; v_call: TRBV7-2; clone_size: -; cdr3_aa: CASSPMALGTNTDTQYF; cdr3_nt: TGTGCCAGCAGCCCAATGGCCTTAGGGACTAACACAGATACGCAGTATTTT
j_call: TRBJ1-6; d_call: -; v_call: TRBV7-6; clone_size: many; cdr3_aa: CASSSYRESPLHF; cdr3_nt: TGTGCCAGCAGCTCTTACAGGGAATCACCCCTCCACTTT
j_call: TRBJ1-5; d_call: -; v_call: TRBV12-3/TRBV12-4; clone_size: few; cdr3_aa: CASSFTVNQPQHF; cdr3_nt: TGTGCCAGCAGTTTTACAGTCAATCAGCCCCAGCATTTT
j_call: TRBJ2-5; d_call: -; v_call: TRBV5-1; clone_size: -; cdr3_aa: CASSSRDGIKTQYF; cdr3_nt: TGCGCCAGCAGCTCCAGGGATGGTATAAAGACCCAGTACTTC
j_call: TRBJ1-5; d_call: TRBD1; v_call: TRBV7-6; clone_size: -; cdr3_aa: CASSSTGKGVYSNQPQHF; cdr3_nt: TGTGCCAGCAGCTCGACAGGGAAGGGGGTATATAGCAATCAGCCCCAGCATTTT
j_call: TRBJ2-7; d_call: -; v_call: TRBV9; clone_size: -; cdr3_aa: CASSAGGEVEQYF; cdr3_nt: TGTGCCAGCAGCGCTGGCGGGGAAGTCGAGCAGTACTTC
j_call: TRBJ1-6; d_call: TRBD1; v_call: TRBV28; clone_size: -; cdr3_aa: CASSLSAGTGNSPLHF; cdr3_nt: TGTGCCAGCAGTTTATCCGCCGGGACAGGGAATTCACCCCTCCACTTT
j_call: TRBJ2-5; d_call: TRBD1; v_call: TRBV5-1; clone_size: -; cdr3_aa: CASTLGTGTETQYF; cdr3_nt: TGCGCCAGCACCCTAGGGACAGGGACGGAGACCCAGTACTTC
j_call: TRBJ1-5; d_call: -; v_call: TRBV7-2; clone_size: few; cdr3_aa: CASSLVWSQGSDQPQHF; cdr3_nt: TGTGCCAGCAGCTTAGTTTGGTCGCAGGGAAGCGATCAGCCCCAGCATTTT
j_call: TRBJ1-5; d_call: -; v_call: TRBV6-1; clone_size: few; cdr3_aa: CASSNGLSLEHF; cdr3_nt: TGTGCCAGCAGTAATGGACTGAGCCTCGAACATTTT
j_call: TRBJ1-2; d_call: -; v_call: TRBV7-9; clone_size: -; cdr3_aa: CASSPEGGLYYGYTF; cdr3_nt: TGTGCCAGCAGCCCGGAGGGGGGCCTTTACTATGGCTACACCTTC
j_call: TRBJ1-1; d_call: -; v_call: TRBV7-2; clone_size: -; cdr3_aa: CASSLAGRMDTVTEAFF; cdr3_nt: TGTGCCAGCAGCTTAGCGGGGAGGATGGACACTGTCACTGAAGCTTTCTTT
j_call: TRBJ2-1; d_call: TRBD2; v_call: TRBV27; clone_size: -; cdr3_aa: CASRRGGLVNEQFF; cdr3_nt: TGTGCCAGCAGGCGGGGGGGCCTAGTCAATGAGCAGTTCTTC
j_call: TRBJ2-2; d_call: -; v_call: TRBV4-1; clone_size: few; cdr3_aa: CASSQGPGRNTGELFF; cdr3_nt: TGCGCCAGCAGCCAAGGTCCGGGGAGGAACACCGGGGAGCTGTTTTTT
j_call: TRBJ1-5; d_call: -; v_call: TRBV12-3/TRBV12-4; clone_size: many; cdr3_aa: CASSPPGGGNQPQHF; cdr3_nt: TGTGCCAGCAGTCCCCCGGGGGGCGGCAATCAGCCCCAGCATTTT
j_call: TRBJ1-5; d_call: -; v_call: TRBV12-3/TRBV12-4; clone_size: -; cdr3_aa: CASSLGRGAGIRNQPQHF; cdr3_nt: TGTGCCAGCAGTTTAGGTCGCGGGGCGGGAATACGCAATCAGCCCCAGCATTTT
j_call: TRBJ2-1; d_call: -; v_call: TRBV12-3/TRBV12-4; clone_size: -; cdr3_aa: CASSPVQMAEQFF; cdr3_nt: TGTGCCAGCAGTCCAGTACAGATGGCTGAGCAGTTCTTC
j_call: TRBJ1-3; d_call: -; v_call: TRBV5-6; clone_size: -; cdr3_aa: CASSSGLMSGNTIYF; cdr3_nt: TGTGCCAGCAGTTCGGGTCTCATGTCTGGAAACACCATATATTTT
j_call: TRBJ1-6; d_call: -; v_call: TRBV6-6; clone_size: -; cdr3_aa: CASSNPTGSYSPLHF; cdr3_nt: TGTGCCAGCAGTAACCCCACAGGGTCCTATTCACCCCTCCACTTT
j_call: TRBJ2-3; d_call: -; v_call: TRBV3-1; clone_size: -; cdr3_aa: CASSQPGASSDTQYF; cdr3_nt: TGTGCCAGCAGCCAACCTGGAGCTAGCTCAGATACGCAGTATTTT
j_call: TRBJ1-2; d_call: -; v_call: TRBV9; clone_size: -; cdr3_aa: CASSIPRRGTLNYGYTF; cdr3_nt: TGTGCCAGCAGCATCCCCAGGAGGGGGACTCTTAACTATGGCTACACCTTC
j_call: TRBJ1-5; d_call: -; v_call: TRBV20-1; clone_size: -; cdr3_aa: CSAIQGGQPQHF; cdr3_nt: TGCAGTGCTATTCAGGGAGGCCAGCCCCAGCATTTT
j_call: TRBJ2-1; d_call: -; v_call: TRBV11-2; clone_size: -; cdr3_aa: CASSLDPLFYSYNEQFF; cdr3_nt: TGTGCCAGCAGCTTAGATCCCCTATTCTACTCCTACAATGAGCAGTTCTTC
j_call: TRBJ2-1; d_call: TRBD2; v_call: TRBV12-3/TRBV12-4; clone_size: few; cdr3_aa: CASSFRTSGYNEQFF; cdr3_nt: TGTGCCAGCAGTTTTAGGACTAGCGGCTACAATGAGCAGTTCTTC
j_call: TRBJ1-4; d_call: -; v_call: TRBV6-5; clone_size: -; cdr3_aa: CASSGTWYEKLFF; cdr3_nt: TGTGCCAGCAGTGGGACATGGTACGAAAAACTGTTTTTT
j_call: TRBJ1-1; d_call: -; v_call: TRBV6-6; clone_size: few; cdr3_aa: CASAAGPNTEAFF; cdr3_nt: TGTGCCAGCGCGGCAGGGCCGAACACTGAAGCTTTCTTT
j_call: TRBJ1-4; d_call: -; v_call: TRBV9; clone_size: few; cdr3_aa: CASSVDRVGGKLFF; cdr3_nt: TGTGCCAGCAGCGTAGATAGAGTCGGAGGAAAACTGTTTTTT
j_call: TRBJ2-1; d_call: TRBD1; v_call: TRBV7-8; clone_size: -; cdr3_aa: CASSLAYTGGLNEQFF; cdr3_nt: TGTGCCAGCAGCTTAGCGTACACAGGGGGGCTCAATGAGCAGTTCTTC
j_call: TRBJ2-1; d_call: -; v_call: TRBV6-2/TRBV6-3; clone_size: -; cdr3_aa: CASSYRSPGNEQFF; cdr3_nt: TGTGCCAGCAGTTACCGCTCTCCAGGGAATGAGCAGTTCTTC
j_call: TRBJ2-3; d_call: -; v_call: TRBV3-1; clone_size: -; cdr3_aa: CASRGQITDTQYF; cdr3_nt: TGTGCCAGCAGGGGCCAGATCACAGATACGCAGTATTTT
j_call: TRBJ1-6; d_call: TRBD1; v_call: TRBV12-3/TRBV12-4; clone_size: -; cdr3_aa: CASSGQGALGNSPLHF; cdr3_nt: TGTGCCAGCAGTGGACAGGGGGCGCTGGGGAATTCACCCCTCCACTTT
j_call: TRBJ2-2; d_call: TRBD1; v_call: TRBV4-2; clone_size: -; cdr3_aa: CASSFLRDRANTGELFF; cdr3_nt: TGTGCCAGCAGCTTCCTCCGGGACAGGGCGAACACCGGGGAGCTGTTTTTT
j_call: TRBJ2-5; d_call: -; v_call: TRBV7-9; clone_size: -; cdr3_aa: CASSFQGRETQYF; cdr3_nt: TGTGCCAGCAGCTTCCAGGGGCGGGAGACCCAGTACTTC
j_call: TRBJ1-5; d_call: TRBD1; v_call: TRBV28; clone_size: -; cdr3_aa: CASSRFKGQGAGNQPQHF; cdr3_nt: TGTGCCAGCAGCCGCTTTAAGGGACAGGGGGCGGGAAATCAGCCCCAGCATTTT
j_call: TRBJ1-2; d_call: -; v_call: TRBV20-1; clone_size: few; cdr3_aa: CSARGSPDWNYGYTF; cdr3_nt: TGCAGTGCTAGAGGGTCCCCTGACTGGAACTATGGCTACACCTTC
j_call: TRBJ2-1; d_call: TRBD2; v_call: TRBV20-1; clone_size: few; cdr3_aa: CSACPGTMPEQFF; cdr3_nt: TGCAGTGCTTGTCCCGGGACTATGCCTGAGCAGTTCTTC
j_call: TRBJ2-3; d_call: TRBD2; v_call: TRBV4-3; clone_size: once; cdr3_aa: CASSHGLARSTDTQYF; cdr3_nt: TGCGCCAGCAGCCATGGACTAGCGCGCAGCACAGATACGCAGTATTTT
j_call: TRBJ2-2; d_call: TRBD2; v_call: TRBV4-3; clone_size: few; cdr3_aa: CASSQRTSSGTGELFF; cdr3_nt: TGCGCCAGCAGCCAACGGACTAGCTCGGGCACCGGGGAGCTGTTTTTT
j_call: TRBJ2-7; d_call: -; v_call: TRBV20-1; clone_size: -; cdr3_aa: CSARDLRISYEQYF; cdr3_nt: TGCAGTGCTAGAGATCTAAGGATATCCTACGAGCAGTACTTC
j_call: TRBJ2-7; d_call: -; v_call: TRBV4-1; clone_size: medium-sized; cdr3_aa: CASSQDPGRANYEQYF; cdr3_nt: TGCGCCAGCAGCCAAGATCCAGGCAGGGCCAACTACGAGCAGTACTTC
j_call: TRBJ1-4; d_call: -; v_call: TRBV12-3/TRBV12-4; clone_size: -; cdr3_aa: CASRPTRELNEKLFF; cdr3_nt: TGTGCCAGCAGACCAACCCGGGAACTGAATGAAAAACTGTTTTTT
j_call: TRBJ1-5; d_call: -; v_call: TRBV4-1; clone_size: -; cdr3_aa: CASSHPGQLRSQPQHF; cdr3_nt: TGCGCCAGCAGCCACCCTGGACAGCTGAGGAGTCAGCCCCAGCATTTT
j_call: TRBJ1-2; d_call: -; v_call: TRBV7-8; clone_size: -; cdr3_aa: CASSLALGRINYGYTF; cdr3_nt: TGTGCCAGCAGCTTAGCTCTTGGACGTATTAACTATGGCTACACCTTC
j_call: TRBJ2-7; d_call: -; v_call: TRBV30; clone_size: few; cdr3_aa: CAWTYEQYF; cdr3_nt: TGTGCCTGGACATACGAGCAGTACTTC
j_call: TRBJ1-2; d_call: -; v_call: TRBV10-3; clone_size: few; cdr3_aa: CAISESDGTVNYGYTF; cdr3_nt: TGTGCCATCAGTGAGTCGGACGGGACGGTTAACTATGGCTACACCTTC
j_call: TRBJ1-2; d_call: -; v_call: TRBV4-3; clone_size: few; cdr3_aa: CASSQVQGRDGYTF; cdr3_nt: TGCGCCAGCAGCCAAGTTCAGGGGCGGGATGGCTACACCTTC
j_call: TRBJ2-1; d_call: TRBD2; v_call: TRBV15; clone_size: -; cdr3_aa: CATSRVGLAGGRWNEQFF; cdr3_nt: TGTGCCACCAGCAGGGTGGGGTTAGCGGGGGGGCGGTGGAATGAGCAGTTCTTC
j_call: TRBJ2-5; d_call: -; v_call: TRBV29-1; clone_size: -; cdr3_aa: CSAARQETQYF; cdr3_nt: TGCAGCGCCGCCAGACAAGAGACCCAGTACTTC